The T cell receptor beta chain under discussion was sequenced for a study of patients and donors after allogeneic stem cell transplantation. TCRdb used MiXCR to reprocess the RT-PCR reads, holding one entry per CDR3 protein. Among 390,000 or so distinct CDR3 sequences listed, 16% were seen once. Germline-derived CDR1 and CDR2 are DFQATT and SNEGSKA (reference sequence). This CDR3 is built from 15 residues. V lost 7 bases to trimming and J lost 2 bases, with 17 bases between them. This clonotype was seen more than once but under ten times. The origin of this receptor is a human donor who was either an allogeneic HSCT recipient or a stem cell or donor lymphocyte infusion donor (not recorded which). It is not recorded whose cells these are; they may come from a transplant donor. V and J are TRBV20-1 and TRBJ2-2; maybe TRBD2 (6 bases). The sample comprised blood, either unsorted or a sorted T cell fraction (not recorded which). CDR3 sequence: CSVHPGLRNTGELFF. For the CDR3, the DNA is TGCAGTGTCCATCCGGGACTCCGCAACACCGGGGAGCTGTTTTTT.